This T cell receptor beta chain was sequenced for a study of shared T cell receptors in the human thymus. Profiling relied on immunoSEQ multiplex PCR, and the TCRdb table lists in-frame clones only, not all of them. The table shows about 710,000 clones, with around 87% occurring only once. The germline V and J ends were trimmed by 2 bases and 6 bases, with 19 bases remaining between them. CDR1 is LGHNT, CDR2 FRNRAP, per germline. There are 17 residues in the CDR3. This sample was also put to use in a study of human thymus T cells. Per that study: The sample donors, healthy Finnish infants, were having corrective surgery for congenital heart defects. Thymic resections from corrective heart surgery supplied the tissue. Blood and thymic repertoires both appeared biased in V and J gene usage. A high degree of thymic repertoire overlap among unrelated individuals was reported in related research.

The genes are TRBV12-5 and TRBJ2-2, with D perhaps matching TRBD1 (7 bases). The TCR originated in a boy younger than two with a congenital heart defect. Material: thymocytes. CDR3 DNA: TGTGCTAGTGGTTTGATGACAGGGTTTGGAGGGTCCGGGGAGCTGTTTTTT. This codes for CASGLMTGFGGSGELFF.